A single sample gave rise to the 2 T cell receptor beta chains below, sequenced in a study of CD8+CD57+ T cells in acquired aplastic anemia. The use of genomic DNA as template underpinned the TCR beta VDJ and CDR3 profiling. One entry per CDR3 protein results from TCRdb running MiXCR on the reads. The data contain about 180,000 distinct CDR3 sequences, roughly 63% of them seen just once; the ten biggest clones take up 40% to 50%. In patients chosen for sequencing, flow cytometry had shown CD8+CD57+ cell expansion. The sample was sorted CD4+, CD8+, or CD8+CD57+ T cells (not recorded which) from PBMCs. These receptors came from a human donor with aplastic anemia.

A note on this clonotype: This likely comes from a read error, as the CDR3 has no conserved phenylalanine or tryptophan at its end. The gene calls are TRBV7-8 and TRBJ2-5, with 7 nucleotides matching TRBD2. V gave up 3 bases and J gave up 1 base; unmatched junction bases: 5. The CDR3 has 15 residues. In germline, CDR1 is SGHVS, CDR2 FQNEAQ. The CDR3 protein is CASSFFAGAQETQYL. For the CDR3, the DNA is TGTGCCAGCAGCTTTTTCGCGGGAGCCCAAGAGACCCAGTACCTC.

The chain employs TRBV5-6 and TRBJ2-3; D is ambiguous. Germline V lookup: CDR1 SGHDT, CDR2 YYEEEE. The CDR3 length is 13 residues. V was cut by 0 bases and J by 3 bases, with 5 bases left in between. CDR3 loop: CASSLEGTDTQYF. The CDR3 DNA is TGTGCCAGCAGCTTGGAGGGAACAGATACGCAGTATTTT.